This TCR beta chain is from a study of CD8 T cells in Susac syndrome. Blood CD8+ and CD4+ T cells underwent high-throughput TCR beta sequencing. It was treatment-naive patients with stable or active relapsing-remitting disease who made up the multiple sclerosis controls. Negative isolation yielded CD8+ and CD4+ T cells; FACS enriched TEMRA cells. The RNA input was roughly 0.45 to 1 ug, and it was reverse transcribed with random hexamers. The TCR beta CDR3 was amplified by immunoSEQ multiplex PCR across 54 Vbeta, 13 Jbeta. One entry per CDR3 protein results from TCRdb running MiXCR on the immunoSEQ multiplex PCR reads. The sample consists of a few hundred thousand distinct CDR3 sequences, around 95% of them appearing once. The CDR3 totals 14 residues. Trimming took 3 bases from V and 5 from J, leaving 13 bases between them.

V usage is TRBV12-3 or TRBV12-4 and J usage is TRBJ1-2, with D tentatively TRBD1 (6 bases). This clonotype was sampled from a human donor with multiple sclerosis. Sequencing used CD4+ T cells from PBMCs. The DNA of the CDR3 is TGTGCCAGCAGTTTTCGTCGTCAGGGGTATGGCTACACCTTC. It translates to CASSFRRQGYGYTF.